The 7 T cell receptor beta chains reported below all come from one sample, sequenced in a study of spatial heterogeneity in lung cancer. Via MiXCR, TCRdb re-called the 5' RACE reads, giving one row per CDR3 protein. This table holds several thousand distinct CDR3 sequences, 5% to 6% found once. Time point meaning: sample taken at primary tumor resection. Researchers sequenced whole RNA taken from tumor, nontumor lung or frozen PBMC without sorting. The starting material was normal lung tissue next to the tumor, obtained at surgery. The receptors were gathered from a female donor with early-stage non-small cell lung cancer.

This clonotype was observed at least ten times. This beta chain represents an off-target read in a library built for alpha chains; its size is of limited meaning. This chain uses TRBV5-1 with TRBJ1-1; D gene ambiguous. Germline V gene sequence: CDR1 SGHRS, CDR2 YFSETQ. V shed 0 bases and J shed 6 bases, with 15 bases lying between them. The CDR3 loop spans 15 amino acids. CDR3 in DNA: TGCGCCAGCAGCTTGGCCGCCCCCGGGGTGGCTGAAGCTTTCTTT. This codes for CASSLAAPGVAEAFF.

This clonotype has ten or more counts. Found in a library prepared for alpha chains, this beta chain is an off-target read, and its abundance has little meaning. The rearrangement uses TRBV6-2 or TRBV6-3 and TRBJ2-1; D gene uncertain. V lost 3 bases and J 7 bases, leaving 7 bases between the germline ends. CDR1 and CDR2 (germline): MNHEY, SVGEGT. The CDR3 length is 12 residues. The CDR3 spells CASSYARNEQFF. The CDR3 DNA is TGTGCCAGCAGTTATGCCCGAAATGAGCAGTTCTTC.

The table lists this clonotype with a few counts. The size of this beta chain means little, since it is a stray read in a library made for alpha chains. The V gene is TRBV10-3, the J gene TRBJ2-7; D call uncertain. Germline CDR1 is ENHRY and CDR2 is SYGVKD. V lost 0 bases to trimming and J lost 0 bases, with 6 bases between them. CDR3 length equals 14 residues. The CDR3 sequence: CAISESKASYEQYF. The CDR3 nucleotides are TGTGCCATCAGTGAGTCGAAAGCCTCCTACGAGCAGTACTTC.

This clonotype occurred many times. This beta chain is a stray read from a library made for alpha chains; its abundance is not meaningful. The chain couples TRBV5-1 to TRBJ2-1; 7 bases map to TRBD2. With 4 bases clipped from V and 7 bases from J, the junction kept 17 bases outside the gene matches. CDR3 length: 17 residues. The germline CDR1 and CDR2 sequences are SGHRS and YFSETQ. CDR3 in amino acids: CASSEYRAGLSINEQFF. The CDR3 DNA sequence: TGCGCCAGCAGCGAATATCGAGCGGGACTGAGCATTAATGAGCAGTTCTTC.

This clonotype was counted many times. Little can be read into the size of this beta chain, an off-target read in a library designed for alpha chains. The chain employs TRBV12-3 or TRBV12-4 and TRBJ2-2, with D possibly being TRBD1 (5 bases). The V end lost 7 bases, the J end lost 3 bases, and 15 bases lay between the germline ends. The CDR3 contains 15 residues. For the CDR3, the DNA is TGTGCCAGCACCCTCCAGGGCAGGGACACCGGGGAGCTGTTTTTT. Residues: CASTLQGRDTGELFF.

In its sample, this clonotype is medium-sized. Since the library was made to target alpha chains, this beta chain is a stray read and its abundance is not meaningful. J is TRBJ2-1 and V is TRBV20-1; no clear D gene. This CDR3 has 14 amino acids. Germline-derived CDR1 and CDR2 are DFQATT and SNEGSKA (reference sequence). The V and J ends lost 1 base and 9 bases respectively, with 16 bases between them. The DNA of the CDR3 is TGCAGTGCTAGAGTTCACGGATATACTGGTGAGCAGTTCTTC. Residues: CSARVHGYTGEQFF.

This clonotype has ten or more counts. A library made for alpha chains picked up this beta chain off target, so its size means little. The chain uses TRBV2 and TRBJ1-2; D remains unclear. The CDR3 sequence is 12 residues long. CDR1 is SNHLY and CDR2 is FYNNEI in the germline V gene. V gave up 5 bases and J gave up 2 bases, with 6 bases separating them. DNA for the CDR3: TGTGCCAGCAGTTCAGTAAACTATGGCTACACCTTC. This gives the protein CASSSVNYGYTF.